This is a list of T cell receptor beta chains from one sample in a study of long-term antiretroviral therapy in people with HIV. Some clones are missing from TCRdb's copy, which holds only in-frame ones; the method was immunoSEQ multiplex PCR. Counted here are some 28,000 clones, 80% occurring once; the ten biggest clones make up approximately 7.2%. The material sequenced was unsorted PBMCs, taken 0.3 years after starting antiretroviral therapy. These receptors were obtained from a man aged 35 to 55 with HIV. Both conserved end residues are part of each CDR3. The D gene is left open where the match is weak. Clone size is given for some rows only: seen once, a few or many times, or a class if the clone is expanded.

cdr3_nt	cdr3_aa	d_call	v_call	j_call	clone_size	cdr3_length
TGTGCCAGCAGTGTGCGGGAGCAGTACTTC	CASSVREQYF	-	TRBV2	TRBJ2-7	-	10
TGTGCCAGCAACCCCGTGACAGGGAGCTCCTACGAGCAGTACTTC	CASNPVTGSSYEQYF	TRBD1	TRBV28	TRBJ2-7	few	15
TGTGCCAGCAGCTTAGAGTCCAATGAGCAGTTCTTC	CASSLESNEQFF	-	TRBV7-6	TRBJ2-1	-	12
TGTGCCAGCAGCCTAGACAGGGGCGTAACCTACAATGAGCAGTTCTTC	CASSLDRGVTYNEQFF	TRBD1	TRBV11-3	TRBJ2-1	-	16
TGTGCCAGCAGCCTCCCCCAGTTTGGTCCTTTTGACTCTGGAAACACCATATATTTT	CASSLPQFGPFDSGNTIYF	-	TRBV7-2	TRBJ1-3	-	19
TGCGCCAGCAGCCACCTTTTGGGCCGCGAGCAGTACTTC	CASSHLLGREQYF	-	TRBV4-3	TRBJ2-7	-	13
TGCGCCAGCAGCTGGGCCCCGGGACTAGCGGGAGGCTCTAATGAGCAGTTCTTC	CASSWAPGLAGGSNEQFF	TRBD2	TRBV5-1	TRBJ2-1	-	18
TGTGCCATCAATGGGTTGGGGAATTCACCCCTCCACTTT	CAINGLGNSPLHF	-	TRBV10-3	TRBJ1-6	-	13
TGTGCCAGCAGCGTCCGCGGGACCACAGATACGCAGTATTTT	CASSVRGTTDTQYF	-	TRBV9	TRBJ2-3	-	14
TGCGCCAGCAGCTTCTGGCGGGAGGAAACCTACGAGCAGTACTTC	CASSFWREETYEQYF	TRBD2	TRBV5-1	TRBJ2-7	-	15
TGTGCTAGTGGTACTCCGGGACAGGCCCCGGGGGGCTACACCTTC	CASGTPGQAPGGYTF	TRBD1	TRBV12-5	TRBJ1-2	-	15
TGTGCCAGCAGCTTAGCGACAGGCTACGAGCAGTACTTC	CASSLATGYEQYF	-	TRBV11-3	TRBJ2-7	-	13
TGTGCCAGCAGCATGCTTCAGGGGGCCCTCATATTAGATACGCAGTATTTT	CASSMLQGALILDTQYF	TRBD1	TRBV7-8	TRBJ2-3	-	17
TGTGCCAGCAGCAGGGCGGGACTAGCCCCCTACGAGCAGTACTTC	CASSRAGLAPYEQYF	TRBD2	TRBV6-5	TRBJ2-7	-	15
TGTGCCAGCAGTCCTTCGCGACTAGCGGGGGGTGCAGAGACCCAGTACTTC	CASSPSRLAGGAETQYF	TRBD2	TRBV9	TRBJ2-5	-	17
TGTGCCGGAGAGGGGGCCCCTAACTATGGCTACACCTTC	CAGEGAPNYGYTF	TRBD1	TRBV2	TRBJ1-2	-	13
TGTGCCAGCAGTTTTCCCCTAAAGACTAGCGGGATCTCCTACGAGCAGTACTTC	CASSFPLKTSGISYEQYF	TRBD2	TRBV28	TRBJ2-7	-	18
TGTGCCACCAGCAGAGCCCTACTCAGTAATGAGCAGTTCTTC	CATSRALLSNEQFF	-	TRBV15	TRBJ2-1	once	14
TGTGCCAGCAGTGCGGGTTCCATGAACACTGAAGCTTTCTTT	CASSAGSMNTEAFF	-	TRBV7-2	TRBJ1-1	-	14
TGTGCCAGCTCACCAGGAAGGGCCCCAGATACGCAGTATTTT	CASSPGRAPDTQYF	-	TRBV18	TRBJ2-3	few	14
TGTGCCAGCAGTTACTCGAACAGGAGGAATCAGCCCCAGCATTTT	CASSYSNRRNQPQHF	-	TRBV6-5	TRBJ1-5	few	15
TGTGCCTGGAGGAGGGGGGGGGCCACTTATCAGCCCCAGCATTTT	CAWRRGGATYQPQHF	-	TRBV30	TRBJ1-5	-	15
TGTGCCAGCTCACCACCCCTTGAGACCCAGTACTTC	CASSPPLETQYF	-	TRBV18	TRBJ2-5	once	12
TGTGCCAGCAGCCAAAAAGGATTCTCCTACGAGCAGTACTTC	CASSQKGFSYEQYF	-	TRBV14	TRBJ2-7	-	14
TGTGCCAGCAGTTACGGTGGTAGCGGCACCTACGAGCAGTACTTC	CASSYGGSGTYEQYF	-	TRBV6-5	TRBJ2-7	-	15
TGCGCCAGCAGCTCAGGACAGGGGCCTTACGAGCAGTACTTC	CASSSGQGPYEQYF	TRBD1	TRBV5-1	TRBJ2-7	once	14
TGTGCCAGCTCACCACCATCTAGGACTGGAAACACCATATATTTT	CASSPPSRTGNTIYF	-	TRBV18	TRBJ1-3	-	15
TGTGCCTGGAGTAATCAAGTTAATAACTATGGCTACACCTTC	CAWSNQVNNYGYTF	-	TRBV30	TRBJ1-2	-	14
TGTGCCAGCAGCCTAACGACTAGCGGGGACCACACAGATACGCAGTATTTT	CASSLTTSGDHTDTQYF	TRBD2	TRBV5-6	TRBJ2-3	-	17
TGCGCCAGCAGCCCCAGGGGCGCGGGGGGCACAGATACGCAGTATTTT	CASSPRGAGGTDTQYF	-	TRBV5-1	TRBJ2-3	-	16
TGTGCCAGCAGCATTGACAGATTCTACACCGGGGAGCTGTTTTTT	CASSIDRFYTGELFF	-	TRBV28	TRBJ2-2	-	15
TGTGCCAGCAGTGCCCAGGGCCAAGAGACCCAGTACTTC	CASSAQGQETQYF	-	TRBV27	TRBJ2-5	-	13
TGTGCCAGCTCACCACTGACCAGCTCGAACACTGAAGCTTTCTTT	CASSPLTSSNTEAFF	-	TRBV18	TRBJ1-1	-	15
TGTGCCAGCCGGGACTTCCTACCCCCTAGCTCCTACGAGCAGTACTTC	CASRDFLPPSSYEQYF	-	TRBV2	TRBJ2-7	-	16
TGCAGCGTTGTGTGGACACCAGGAAACACCATATATTTT	CSVVWTPGNTIYF	-	TRBV29-1	TRBJ1-3	few	13
TGTGCCAGCAGCACCGGGACTAGCGGGGAGTTACTGTACTTC	CASSTGTSGELLYF	TRBD2	TRBV7-6	TRBJ2-7	-	14
TGCGCCAGCAGCCAACAACAGGGGTATTGGGAAAAACTGTTTTTT	CASSQQQGYWEKLFF	TRBD1	TRBV4-3	TRBJ1-4	-	15
TGCACCAGCAGCCAAGATAGCGGTAACTATGGCTACACCTTC	CTSSQDSGNYGYTF	-	TRBV1	TRBJ1-2	-	14
TGTGCCAGCAGTCCCCGTGGGGAGCAGTACTTC	CASSPRGEQYF	-	TRBV28	TRBJ2-7	-	11
TGTGCCAGCAGTCGGGACGGGAATGAAAAACTGTTTTTT	CASSRDGNEKLFF	-	TRBV7-6	TRBJ1-4	-	13
TGTGCCAGCAGCACGGGACAGGGTGACACCGGGGAGCTGTTTTTT	CASSTGQGDTGELFF	TRBD1	TRBV11-3	TRBJ2-2	-	15
TGCGCCAGCAGCTTCGGGGACACGGGACCTTACGAGCAGTACTTC	CASSFGDTGPYEQYF	-	TRBV5-1	TRBJ2-7	-	15
TGTGCCAGCCTTCCTGGGGCAGGGGGCCGGAGCAATCAGCCCCAGCATTTT	CASLPGAGGRSNQPQHF	TRBD1	TRBV28	TRBJ1-5	-	17
TGTGCCAGCAGTTACGGGGGCCACGCGAATCCTGAAGCTTTCTTT	CASSYGGHANPEAFF	-	TRBV6-6	TRBJ1-1	-	15
TGTGCCAGCAGCTTGGCCAGGGGGAACGAGCAGTACTTC	CASSLARGNEQYF	TRBD1	TRBV5-4	TRBJ2-7	-	13
TGTGCCAGCAGCTTCGGCCGGAACACCGGGGAGCTGTTTTTT	CASSFGRNTGELFF	-	TRBV5-5	TRBJ2-2	-	14
TGTGCCAGAAGCTTTGATCAGGGGGCTGCCTACGAGCAGTACTTC	CARSFDQGAAYEQYF	TRBD1	TRBV5-3	TRBJ2-7	-	15
TGTGCCAGCAGCTGGGGGACTAGCGGGAGGGCCTACAATGAGCAGTTCTTC	CASSWGTSGRAYNEQFF	TRBD2	TRBV5-4	TRBJ2-1	once	17
TGTGCCAGCAGCTTGTCGGGAGAATCGGATACGCAGTATTTT	CASSLSGESDTQYF	-	TRBV7-9	TRBJ2-3	-	14
TGTGCCAGCAGCTTATCACCCGGGACCCCAAACGGCTACGAGCAGTACTTC	CASSLSPGTPNGYEQYF	-	TRBV7-9	TRBJ2-7	-	17